Following are 4 T cell receptor beta chains from one sample sequenced in a study of OX40 agonist ivuxolimab in advanced cancers. The library was made by the immunoSEQ multiplex PCR assay. Held by TCRdb, this immuneACCESS table contains in-frame sequences only and omits some clones. Under half of the omission traces to an unresolved V gene where checked; the cause of the rest is unknown. The sample has about 46,000 clones on record, 80% to 85% of them singletons. The ten biggest clones cover less than 4% of the sample. Sequences were derived from CD4+ or CD8+ T cells sorted from blood, sampled in a trial of the OX40 agonist ivuxolimab. Receptors originate from an adult with an advanced solid tumor such as melanoma, head and neck, liver or kidney cancer.

V and J are TRBV4-2 and TRBJ2-1; D is unresolved. The germline V and J ends were trimmed by 6 bases and 9 bases, with 12 bases remaining between them. This CDR3 spans 12 amino acids. The germline CDR1 and CDR2 sequences are LGHNA and YNFKEQ. Here the CDR3 reads CASSHIHGEQFF. Here the CDR3 DNA reads TGTGCCAGCAGTCATATACACGGTGAGCAGTTCTTC.

This rearrangement joins TRBV7-3 to TRBJ2-3; 8 bases are a match to TRBD2. The ends lost 2 bases at V and 5 bases at J; junction bases unmatched: 12. CDR3 size: 17 residues. Per germline, CDR1 SGHTA and CDR2 FQGTGA. The CDR3 sequence is CASSLGGTRLGLDTQYF. CDR3 nucleotides: TGTGCCAGCAGCTTAGGCGGGACTAGGCTCGGTCTAGATACGCAGTATTTT.

The chain links TRBV27 to TRBJ1-4; 7 nucleotides align to TRBD1. With V trimmed by 5 bases and J by 0 bases, 12 bases remained unmatched. CDR3 length: 18 amino acids. CDR1 is MNHEY and CDR2 is SMNVEV in the germline V gene (reference sequence). The CDR3 DNA follows: TGTGCCAGCAGTACCAGACAGGGCCCTATCGCAACTAATGAAAAACTGTTTTTT. This encodes CASSTRQGPIATNEKLFF.

V is TRBV11-3 and J is TRBJ1-6; possibly TRBD1 for D (5 bases). The germline gives CDR1 SGHNT, CDR2 YENEEA. The CDR3 has 15 residues. V dropped 6 bases and J dropped 7 bases, with 16 bases sitting between them. CDR3 bases: TGTGCCAGCAGTTTTGGGGCAGCTCAAAATTCACCCCTCCACTTT. Its protein product is CASSFGAAQNSPLHF. Variable domain in full (rest from reference TRBV11-3 and TRBJ1-6): EAGVVQSPRYKIIEKKQPVAFWCNPISGHNTLYWYLQNLGQGPELLIRYENEEAVDDSQLPKDRFSAERLKGVDSTLKIQPAELGDSAVYLCASSFGAAQNSPLHFGNGTRLTVT.